This TCR beta chain came from a study of T cells in Graves' hyperthyroidism and ophthalmopathy. This clonotype was recorded at least ten times. There were TCR beta CDR3 regions amplified from RNA transcripts. HTBI primers were employed in a first-round RT-PCR of the TCR CDR3. MiXCR was run by TCRdb on the multiplex PCR reads, yielding one entry per CDR3 protein. This sample carries 600,000 to 850,000 distinct CDR3 sequences, around a sixth of them seen once, and the ten largest clones take 16%. The CDR3 sequence is 19 residues long. The germline V and J ends were trimmed by 5 bases and 6 bases, with 26 bases remaining between them. The germline V gene has CDR1 MNHNS and CDR2 SASEGT.

The receptor comes from a woman in her 50s with Graves' hyperthyroidism that later progressed to Graves' ophthalmopathy. The genes are TRBV6-1 and TRBJ1-6, with D perhaps TRBD1 (5 bases). The sequenced sample consisted of blood. DNA of the CDR3: TGTGCCAGCAGTTTTAGTCTCTGGGGCCGGGGGTACCGTAATTCACCCCTCCACTTT. Translating gives CASSFSLWGRGYRNSPLHF.